The 6 T cell receptor beta chains below come from one sample, sequenced in a study of blood T cell repertoires in COVID-19. Data came from immunoSEQ multiplex PCR; TCRdb stores just in-frame clones and leaves some out. The sample includes just over 15,000 clones, around 80% of them seen just once. Material: peripheral blood. All receptors come from a human donor in a cohort sampled during active COVID-19.

The chain carries TRBV12-3 or TRBV12-4 and TRBJ1-2; weak D call: TRBD1 (5 bases). V lost 10 bases and J lost 7, with 19 bases in between. The CDR3 is 13 residues long. This CDR3 reads CATQGWEDLGYTF. DNA of the CDR3: TGTGCCACTCAGGGTTGGGAGGATCTTGGCTACACCTTC.

The DNA for the CDR3 is TGTGCCAGCAGCCGGGACACGGTTATTGCCGAGCAGTACTTC. Translated, it gives CASSRDTVIAEQYF. The rearrangement links TRBV3-1 (or the pseudogene TRBV3-2) to TRBJ2-7; D is perhaps TRBD1 (6 bases). The CDR3 loop spans 14 amino acids. V was clipped by 4 bases and J by 6 bases, with 16 bases between them. CDR1 is LGHDT, CDR2 YNNKEL, per germline (reference sequence).

The chain carries TRBV11-2 and TRBJ2-7, with 8 bases matching TRBD1. V lost 3 bases, J lost 1 base, and 2 bases stayed unmatched. CDR1 and CDR2 (germline): SGHAT, FQNNGV. The length of the CDR3 is 14 residues. As DNA, the CDR3 is TGTGCCAGCAGCTTGGACAGGGAGTCCTACGAGCAGTACTTC. As protein: CASSLDRESYEQYF. The full variable domain, in which reference TRBV11-2 and TRBJ2-7 provide the parts outside the CDR3, is EAGVAQSPRYKIIEKRQSVAFWCNPISGHATLYWYQQILGQGPKLLIQFQNNGVVDDSQLPKDRFSAERLKGVDSTLKIQPAKLEDSAVYLCASSLDRESYEQYFGPGTRLTVT.

This clone was recorded only once. This rearrangement joins TRBV25-1 to TRBJ1-1; D is possibly TRBD1 (5 bases). From germline, CDR1 is MGHDK and CDR2 SYGVNS. Trimming stripped 8 bases from V and 5 bases from J, with 15 bases between. The CDR3 has 13 amino acids. The CDR3 DNA reads TGTGCCAGCTTGGGGGAGGGTTGGACTGAAGCTTTCTTT. As protein: CASLGEGWTEAFF.

The chain employs TRBV10-3 and TRBJ1-5, with D possibly being TRBD1 (5 bases). The V gene's germline CDR1 is ENHRY and CDR2 SYGVKD. V lost 2 bases to trimming and J lost 7 bases, with 12 bases between them. The CDR3 consists of 14 residues. CDR3 sequence (DNA): TGTGCCATCAGTGAGGCGGGGGTGGGCCAGCCCCAGCATTTT. It codes for CAISEAGVGQPQHF.

The chain links TRBV7-2 to TRBJ2-3, with 9 bases fitting TRBD1. CDR1 and CDR2 (germline): SGHTA, FQGNSA. V shed 4 bases, J shed 5 bases, and the junction held 10 bases outside the gene matches. The CDR3 runs 16 residues. The CDR3 reads CASSSLPQGAGDTQYF. The DNA for the CDR3 is TGTGCCAGCAGCTCCCTCCCACAGGGGGCGGGAGATACGCAGTATTTT.